These 31 T cell receptor beta chains came from one sample sequenced in a study of shared clonotypes between healthy human individuals. TCRdb's copy holds only in-frame clones and misses some; the assay was immunoSEQ multiplex PCR. The sample shows some 600,000 clones, about 96% of them seen only once. Naive CD8 isolation took CD45RO-negative cells positively selected for CCR7 and excluded terminally differentiated effector memory CD45RA+ cells. Sequenced input: naive CD8+ T cells sorted from blood. These receptors were taken from a woman under 40 in good health.

V is TRBV6-1 and J is TRBJ2-3; D unresolved. V was shortened by 1 base and J by 0 bases, with 8 bases between the two germline ends. Germline V gene sequence: CDR1 MNHNS, CDR2 SASEGT. The CDR3 sequence is 15 residues long. This CDR3 is CASSEVESSTDTQYF. DNA for the CDR3: TGTGCCAGCAGTGAAGTTGAATCTAGCACAGATACGCAGTATTTT.

The rearrangement joins TRBV4-1 to TRBJ1-5; weak D call: TRBD1 (6 bases). Germline V CDR1 and CDR2: MGHRA, YSYEKL. The CDR3 length is 15 residues. The ends were cut back, 3 bases at V and 8 bases at J, with 17 bases in the middle. The CDR3 reads CASSQQGGNQEPQHF. The CDR3 DNA follows: TGCGCCAGCAGCCAGCAAGGGGGAAATCAAGAGCCCCAGCATTTT.

The gene calls are TRBV27 and TRBJ2-7; 8 bases are a match to TRBD1. Losses at the gene ends were 5 bases for V and 12 bases for J; bases not matched to a gene: 9. Germline V gene data show CDR1 as MNHEY and CDR2 as SMNVEV (reference sequence). This CDR3 has 12 amino acids. The CDR3 bases are TGTGCCAGCAGTCTCACAGGGGGTTCAGGGTACTTC. Protein sequence: CASSLTGGSGYF.

The chain uses TRBV2 and TRBJ1-1, with a weak D call TRBD1 (5 bases). The CDR3 runs to 14 residues. The V gene's germline CDR1 is SNHLY and CDR2 FYNNEI. V was pared by 6 bases and J by 1 base, with 12 bases between. CDR3 residues: CASRGTQENTEAFF. CDR3 nucleotide sequence: TGTGCCAGCAGGGGAACACAGGAGAACACTGAAGCTTTCTTT.

The V gene is TRBV10-3, the J gene TRBJ1-1; D is undetermined. The length of the CDR3 is 15 residues. Between the trimmed V and J ends, which lost 6 bases and 0 bases, there was a span of 14 bases. From germline, CDR1 is ENHRY and CDR2 SYGVKD. CDR3: CAISDINPLNTEAFF. The DNA for the CDR3 is TGTGCCATCAGCGACATTAACCCCCTGAACACTGAAGCTTTCTTT.

The rearrangement joins TRBV10-2 to TRBJ1-2, with a tentative D call TRBD1 (5 bases). The germline V gene encodes CDR1 WSHSY and CDR2 SAAADI. CDR3 length equals 12 residues. V dropped 2 bases and J dropped 8 bases, with 9 bases sitting between them. The CDR3 DNA reads as TGCGCCAGCAGTGAGGGGGCTGGGGGCTACACCTTC. This encodes CASSEGAGGYTF.

V and J are TRBV27 and TRBJ2-3, with D unclear. The V gene lost 5 bases and the J gene lost 5 bases, with 8 bases spanning the gap. The germline V gene encodes CDR1 MNHEY and CDR2 SMNVEV (reference sequence). The length of the CDR3 is 12 residues. The CDR3 loop is CASSALGDTQYF. CDR3 bases: TGTGCCAGCAGTGCCCTCGGAGATACGCAGTATTTT.

The chain carries TRBV11-2 and TRBJ1-6, with D hard to call. Trimming took 7 bases from V and 0 from J, leaving 13 bases between them. From germline, CDR1 is SGHAT and CDR2 FQNNGV. This CDR3 has 16 residues. The CDR3 nucleotides are TGTGCCAGCAACCCGACGGAGGACTCCTATAATTCACCCCTCCACTTT. This sequence encodes CASNPTEDSYNSPLHF.

This sequence joins TRBV27 and TRBJ1-2, with D unclear. The V end lost 4 bases, the J end lost 3 bases, and 6 bases lay between the germline ends. The CDR3 is made up of 12 amino acids. Germline V gives CDR1 MNHEY, CDR2 SMNVEV (reference sequence). CDR3 sequence reads: CASSSTHYGYTF. The CDR3 DNA reads as TGTGCCAGCAGTTCCACCCACTATGGCTACACCTTC.

The chain joins TRBV7-9 to TRBJ2-2, with D hard to call. There are 15 residues in the CDR3. The ends were cut back, 1 base at V and 6 bases at J, with 12 bases in the middle. Germline V gene sequence: CDR1 SEHNR, CDR2 FQNEAQ (reference sequence). The CDR3 loop reads CASSLVVGPAGELFF. The CDR3, as DNA: TGTGCCAGCAGCTTAGTCGTAGGGCCCGCCGGGGAGCTGTTTTTT.

The CDR3 bases are TGTGCGATGGTGGGGGTAAACACTGAAGCTTTCTTT. Translated, it gives CAMVGVNTEAFF. The chain carries TRBV2 and TRBJ1-1; possibly TRBD1 for D (5 bases). This CDR3 is 12 amino acids long. Germline-derived CDR1 and CDR2 are SNHLY and FYNNEI. Based on the CDR3 plus reference TRBV2 and TRBJ1-1, the full variable domain is EPEVTQTPSHQVTQMGQEVILRCVPISNHLYFYWYRQILGQKVEFLVSFYNNEISEKSEIFDDQFSVERPDGSNFTLKIRSTKLEDSAMYFCAMVGVNTEAFFGQGTRLTVV.

J is TRBJ1-3 and V is TRBV2; the match to TRBD1 covers 9 bases. The CDR3 totals 15 residues. With 6 bases clipped from V and 4 bases from J, the junction kept 7 bases outside the gene matches. Looked up from germline, CDR1 is SNHLY and CDR2 is FYNNEI. As DNA, the CDR3 is TGTGCCAGCAGACTTGGACAGGGGACGGGAAACACCATATATTTT. Amino acids: CASRLGQGTGNTIYF.

V is TRBV9 and J is TRBJ2-5; D assignment may be TRBD1 or TRBD2 (5 bases each). The germline CDR1 and CDR2 sequences are SGDLS and YYNGEE. The CDR3 has 14 residues. Trimming left V 1 base short and J 4 bases short, with 11 bases between. DNA of the CDR3: TGTGCCAGCAGCGTATCGCTGGGGGTAGAGACCCAGTACTTC. This encodes CASSVSLGVETQYF.

V is TRBV18 and J is TRBJ2-2; 10 nucleotides agree with TRBD2. The V gene's germline CDR1 is KGHSH and CDR2 LQKENI. V was clipped by 3 bases and J by 4 bases; unmatched bases: 2. The CDR3 sequence is 15 residues long. CDR3: CASSPLAGATGELFF. As DNA, the CDR3 is TGTGCCAGCTCACCGCTAGCGGGGGCCACCGGGGAGCTGTTTTTT.

J is TRBJ2-7 and V is TRBV9; 12 bases fit TRBD2. V lost 0 bases to trimming and J lost 5 bases; unmatched junction nucleotides: 3. This CDR3 is built from 15 residues. Germline V gene lookup returns CDR1 SGDLS and CDR2 YYNGEE. The CDR3 loop reads CASSVATSGSDEQYF. For the CDR3, the DNA is TGTGCCAGCAGCGTAGCGACTAGCGGGAGCGACGAGCAGTACTTC.

This clone showed up just once. The V gene is TRBV28, the J gene TRBJ1-2, with 7 bases that match TRBD1. Germline V gives CDR1 MDHEN, CDR2 SYDVKM. Trimming at V came to 6 bases and at J to 4 bases, leaving 8 bases not matched to a gene. The CDR3 consists of 14 residues. This CDR3 is CASSTKGTAYGYTF. As DNA, the CDR3 is TGTGCCAGCAGCACCAAGGGGACAGCCTATGGCTACACCTTC.

This chain joins TRBV28 and TRBJ1-5; 9 bases are shared with TRBD1. J lost 6 bases, V lost 6 bases, and 3 bases had no gene match. Germline assignment: CDR1 MDHEN and CDR2 SYDVKM. This CDR3 has 13 amino acids. This CDR3 reads CASRVQGAQPQHF. The CDR3 DNA follows: TGTGCCAGCAGGGTACAGGGGGCTCAGCCCCAGCATTTT. The complete variable domain, with remaining parts taken from reference TRBV28 and TRBJ1-5, reads DVKVTQSSRYLVKRTGEKVFLECVQDMDHENMFWYRQDPGLGLRLIYFSYDVKMKEKGDIPEGYSVSREKKERFSLILESASTNQTSMYLCASRVQGAQPQHFGDGTRLSIL.

The chain uses TRBV13 and TRBJ2-3; weak D call: TRBD1 (5 bases). The CDR3 is made up of 14 amino acids. V was cut by 5 bases and J by 5 bases, with 14 bases left in between. Germline CDR1 is PRHDT and CDR2 is FYEKMQ (reference sequence). As DNA, the CDR3 is TGTGCCAGCAGCCCACAAAGGGGTGTAGATACGCAGTATTTT. Amino acid sequence: CASSPQRGVDTQYF.

This chain uses TRBV2 with TRBJ2-7; maybe TRBD1 (5 bases). The length of the CDR3 is 19 residues. Trimming took 8 bases from V and 2 from J, leaving 31 bases between them. Germline V gene lookup returns CDR1 SNHLY and CDR2 FYNNEI. The DNA of the CDR3 is TGTGCCAGCTGCGAAGCGTGGCAGGGATCATTCCCTGCCGCCTACGAGCAGTACTTC. Protein product: CASCEAWQGSFPAAYEQYF. The full variable domain, its missing parts supplied by reference TRBV2 and TRBJ2-7, is EPEVTQTPSHQVTQMGQEVILRCVPISNHLYFYWYRQILGQKVEFLVSFYNNEISEKSEIFDDQFSVERPDGSNFTLKIRSTKLEDSAMYFCASCEAWQGSFPAAYEQYFGPGTRLTVT.

This clone was recorded only once. The gene calls are TRBV9 and TRBJ1-1; the match to TRBD1 covers 7 bases. Trimming cost V 4 bases and J 3 bases; bases outside gene matches: 9. CDR1 SGDLS and CDR2 YYNGEE come from the germline V gene. The CDR3 has 15 residues. In DNA, the CDR3 is TGTGCCAGCAGCATCTTACAGGGGCTCTACACTGAAGCTTTCTTT. Protein: CASSILQGLYTEAFF.

This chain joins TRBV21-1 and TRBJ2-1; the table gives TRBD2 as D, unverified against the DNA. TRBV21-1 is termed a pseudogene. The length of the CDR3 is 15 residues. The CDR3 DNA reads TGTGCCAGCAGCACCCTAGCGGGAGGTAAGGATGAGCAGTTCTTC. It codes for CASSTLAGGKDEQFF.

The V gene is TRBV15, the J gene TRBJ2-7; D is perhaps TRBD1 or TRBD2 (5 bases each). There are 17 residues in the CDR3. Germline V lookup: CDR1 LNHNV, CDR2 YYDKDF (reference sequence). Trimming took off 5 bases at V and 0 bases at J, with 20 bases between the two ends. The CDR3: CATSGGLAGRSSYEQYF. The CDR3 nucleotides read TGTGCCACCAGCGGGGGTCTAGCCGGGCGAAGCTCCTACGAGCAGTACTTC.

Regarding this clone: Distinct nucleotide sequences in the sample also encode this CDR3. The chain carries TRBV5-1 and TRBJ2-1; maybe TRBD2 (6 bases). The CDR3 is made up of 15 amino acids. The V gene's germline CDR1 is SGHRS and CDR2 YFSETQ. V gave up 0 bases and J gave up 1 base, with 8 bases separating them. The CDR3 loop is CASSLGDSSYNEQFF. For the CDR3, the DNA is TGCGCCAGCAGCTTGGGGGACTCTTCCTACAATGAGCAGTTCTTC.

This clone was seen just once. This chain links TRBV28 with TRBJ1-2; 7 bases line up with TRBD1. The CDR3 covers 14 residues. The V segment lost 5 bases and the J segment 7 bases; nucleotides outside the gene matches: 10. Germline V gene data show CDR1 as MDHEN and CDR2 as SYDVKM. This CDR3 is CASSRRGRSGGYTF. The CDR3 DNA sequence: TGTGCCAGCAGTCGAAGGGGGCGGTCAGGTGGCTACACCTTC.

J is TRBJ2-2 and V is TRBV28, with D unresolved. CDR1 is MDHEN, CDR2 SYDVKM, per germline. V was cut by 4 bases and J by 1 base, with 7 bases left in between. The CDR3 length is 14 residues. CDR3 nucleotide sequence: TGTGCCAGCAGTTATGCGGAGAACACCGGGGAGCTGTTTTTT. Its protein product is CASSYAENTGELFF.

V usage is TRBV11-2 and J usage is TRBJ2-2, with D maybe TRBD2 (6 bases). This CDR3 has 16 amino acids. Germline V gene sequence: CDR1 SGHAT, CDR2 FQNNGV. The V end was cut by 5 bases, the J end by 2 bases, with 15 bases between. The chain's CDR3 is CASSVPAGLNTGELFF. The CDR3 region has the DNA TGTGCCAGCAGCGTACCGGCGGGACTCAACACCGGGGAGCTGTTTTTT.

The V gene is TRBV27, the J gene TRBJ1-2; 8 bases are shared with TRBD1. Trimming cost V 5 bases and J 2 bases; bases outside gene matches: 7. There are 15 residues in the CDR3. The V gene's germline CDR1 is MNHEY and CDR2 SMNVEV (reference sequence). The CDR3 bases are TGTGCCAGCAGTCTCGGGACAGGATGGAACTATGGCTACACCTTC. This translates into CASSLGTGWNYGYTF.

The chain uses TRBV25-1 and TRBJ1-2; D might be TRBD1 (5 bases). The CDR3 is 11 residues long. Germline lookup yields CDR1 MGHDK and CDR2 SYGVNS. V shed 11 bases and J shed 6 bases, with 13 bases lying between them. CDR3: CAATGQHGYTF. CDR3 sequence (DNA): TGTGCCGCTACAGGACAACATGGCTACACCTTC.

The chain links TRBV15 to TRBJ1-4; weak D call: TRBD1 (6 bases). Trimming took 0 bases from V and 0 from J, leaving 11 bases between them. The CDR3 has 17 residues. The germline V gene encodes CDR1 LNHNV and CDR2 YYDKDF (reference sequence). CDR3 nucleotides: TGTGCCACCAGCAGAGAGAGGGACATTGCAACTAATGAAAAACTGTTTTTT. Amino acids: CATSRERDIATNEKLFF. The full variable domain, with the rest looked up from reference TRBV15 and TRBJ1-4, is DAMVIQNPRYQVTQFGKPVTLSCSQTLNHNVMYWYQQKSSQAPKLLFHYYDKDFNNEADTPDNFQSRRPNTSFCFLDIRSPGLGDTAMYLCATSRERDIATNEKLFFGSGTQLSVL.

This sequence joins TRBV6-6 and TRBJ2-5; 9 bases map to TRBD1. J was trimmed by 5 bases and V by 6 bases; bases with no gene match: 7. Germline assignment: CDR1 MNHNY and CDR2 SVGAGI (reference sequence). The CDR3 has 14 residues. In nucleotides, the CDR3 is TGTGCCAGCAGCCAACAGGGGGCGGGTGAGACCCAGTACTTC. Translation gives CASSQQGAGETQYF.

The rearrangement links TRBV29-1 to TRBJ2-7; D may be TRBD1 (6 bases). This CDR3 spans 13 amino acids. The germline V and J ends were trimmed by 5 bases and 2 bases, with 13 bases remaining between them. Germline assignment: CDR1 SQVTM and CDR2 ANQGSEA. The CDR3 bases are TGCAGCGTTCGGACAGCGGACACCTACGAGCAGTACTTC. The encoded protein is CSVRTADTYEQYF.